These 31 T cell receptor beta chains came from one sample sequenced in a study of identical twins. TCRdb ran MiXCR on the 5' RACE reads and lists one entry per CDR3 protein. This sample has roughly 570,000 distinct CDR3 sequences, with 9.6% found just once. These same data were also listed under a study on yellow fever vaccine responses in identical twins.

Input material: PBMCs. These receptors originate from a woman between 18 and 29 years old in good health.

At least ten counts were recorded for this clonotype. V gene TRBV27 combines with J gene TRBJ2-5; 8 positions agree with TRBD1. Germline V gives CDR1 MNHEY, CDR2 SMNVEV (reference sequence). V trimming: 6 bases; J trimming: 2 bases; junction bases outside the gene matches: 5. There are 14 residues in the CDR3. The CDR3 is CASRVRGRQETQYF. The CDR3 DNA reads as TGTGCCAGCAGGGTCAGGGGGCGTCAAGAGACCCAGTACTTC.

The chain employs TRBV6-1 and TRBJ1-1; a weak D match, TRBD1 (5 bases). This CDR3 has 13 amino acids. CDR1 and CDR2 from the germline V gene are MNHNS and SASEGT. V gave up 6 bases and J gave up 6 bases, with 14 bases separating them. For the CDR3, the DNA is TGTGCCAGCAGCAGATACGCGGGGGCTGAAGCTTTCTTT. Its protein product is CASSRYAGAEAFF.

The V and J genes are TRBV18 and TRBJ2-5; 15 positions agree with TRBD2. Unmatched junction bases numbered 4, after V lost 3 bases and J lost 2 bases. This CDR3 is built from 17 residues. CDR1 is KGHSH and CDR2 is LQKENI in the germline V gene. Here the CDR3 DNA reads TGTGCCAGCTCACCGCCGGGACTAGCGGGGGGTCAAGAGACCCAGTACTTC. Translating gives CASSPPGLAGGQETQYF.

In its sample, this clonotype was seen a few times. The rearrangement uses TRBV11-2 and TRBJ2-3, with 10 positions matching TRBD2. This CDR3 is built from 18 residues. Trimming cost V 2 bases and J 5 bases; bases outside gene matches: 13. CDR1 is SGHAT, CDR2 FQNNGV, per germline. The CDR3 spells CASSLYPAGGPLGDTQYF. As DNA, the CDR3 is TGTGCCAGCAGCTTATATCCAGCGGGGGGGCCTTTGGGAGATACGCAGTATTTT.

A few counts support this clonotype. The rearrangement uses TRBV4-3 and TRBJ2-1, with 9 bases that match TRBD2. The CDR3 contains 17 residues. V lost 3 bases and J lost 2; bases outside the gene matches: 8. Germline CDR1 is LGHNA and CDR2 is YSLEER. In DNA form, the CDR3 reads TGCGCCAGCAGCCAGAACGTAGCGGGAGTCACCTACAATGAGCAGTTCTTC. Residues: CASSQNVAGVTYNEQFF.

The chain carries TRBV25-1 and TRBJ2-1, with TRBD2 matching over 9 bases. CDR3 size: 16 residues. Germline V CDR1 and CDR2: MGHDK, SYGVNS. The V gene end was trimmed by 3 bases and the J gene end by 3 bases; junction bases not matched to a gene: 6. The CDR3 DNA reads as TGTGCCAGCAGTGACTTAGCGGGAGCGGACTACAATGAGCAGTTCTTC. Translated, it gives CASSDLAGADYNEQFF. The full variable domain, rest sourced from reference TRBV25-1 and TRBJ2-1, is EADIYQTPRYLVIGTGKKITLECSQTMGHDKMYWYQQDPGMELHLIHYSYGVNSTEKGDLSSESTVSRIRTEHFPLTLESARPSHTSQYLCASSDLAGADYNEQFFGPGTRLTVL.

This clonotype was observed a few times. The chain recombines TRBV29-1 with TRBJ1-1, with unresolved D. Germline CDR1 is SQVTM and CDR2 is ANQGSEA. The V gene lost 1 base and the J gene lost 5 bases, with 5 bases spanning the gap. The CDR3 covers 11 residues. This CDR3 is CSVEVGTEAFF. In DNA, the CDR3 is TGCAGCGTTGAAGTGGGGACTGAAGCTTTCTTT.

This clonotype has a handful of counts. A much larger clone is a single base away; this may be a read error. This chain uses TRBV12-3 or TRBV12-4 with TRBJ2-2; 12 bases match TRBD2. The CDR3 sequence is 18 residues long. The CDR3 spells CASCFPGLAGPAAGELFF. In DNA form, the CDR3 reads TGTGCCAGCTGTTTCCCTGGACTAGCGGGGCCGGCCGCCGGGGAGCTGTTTTTT.

Only a few counts were recorded for this clonotype. CDR3: CASKDRGTDTQYF. The CDR3 DNA reads TGTGCCAGCAAGGACAGGGGCACAGATACGCAGTATTTT. This rearrangement joins TRBV6-2 or TRBV6-3 to TRBJ2-3; 8 bases are a match to TRBD1. CDR1 and CDR2 from the germline V gene are MNHEY and SVGEGT. The CDR3 has 13 amino acids. Trimming cost V 7 bases and J 1 base; bases outside gene matches: 1.

This clonotype occurred many times. The V gene is TRBV5-1, the J gene TRBJ1-5; D gene ambiguous. This CDR3 comprises 14 residues. Trimming removed 10 bases from V and 10 bases from J, with 24 bases in between. The germline V gene encodes CDR1 SGHRS and CDR2 YFSETQ. CDR3 nucleotides: TGCGCCTGCGCCCGGACGGACGACCTTAGCCCCCAGCATTTT. It yields the protein CACARTDDLSPQHF. Complete variable domain (other parts from reference TRBV5-1 and TRBJ1-5): KAGVTQTPRYLIKTRGQQVTLSCSPISGHRSVSWYQQTPGQGLQFLFEYFSETQRNKGNFPGRFSGRQFSNSRSEMNVSTLELGDSALYLCACARTDDLSPQHFGDGTRLSIL.

This clonotype has more than one count but fewer than ten. This sequence joins TRBV5-1 and TRBJ2-1; 8 nucleotides line up with TRBD2. The CDR3 is 17 residues long. The V gene end was trimmed by 0 bases and the J gene end by 7 bases; junction bases not matched to a gene: 12. Looked up from germline, CDR1 is SGHRS and CDR2 is YFSETQ. Here the CDR3 DNA reads TGCGCCAGCAGCTTGGCTTACCGGGGGGGAGGTCGGAATGAGCAGTTCTTC. It specifies CASSLAYRGGGRNEQFF.

The chain carries TRBV10-3 and TRBJ2-5; D remains unclear. V shed 4 bases and J shed 1 base, with 7 bases lying between them. Germline CDR1 and CDR2: ENHRY and SYGVKD. The CDR3 is made up of 13 amino acids. The CDR3, as DNA: TGTGCCATCAGTGGGGCGGTCCAAGAGACCCAGTACTTC. This sequence encodes CAISGAVQETQYF.

This clonotype was recorded at least ten times. CDR3 DNA sequence: TGTGCCAGCAGTTCCTTGGACGGTCTTACGGTGAAGTACTTC. Translation gives CASSSLDGLTVKYF. The chain joins TRBV28 to TRBJ2-7; D gene unclear. This CDR3 has 14 residues. Germline V CDR1 and CDR2: MDHEN, SYDVKM. V dropped 4 bases and J dropped 11 bases, with 21 bases sitting between them.

The chain uses TRBV5-1 and TRBJ2-1, with D possibly matching TRBD2 (6 bases). This CDR3 has 16 amino acids. V was pared by 0 bases and J by 7 bases, with 17 bases between. Germline V gives CDR1 SGHRS, CDR2 YFSETQ. The CDR3: CASSLGLDYYMNEQFF. CDR3 bases: TGCGCCAGCAGCTTGGGGTTGGACTATTATATGAATGAGCAGTTCTTC.

This sequence joins TRBV12-3 or TRBV12-4 and TRBJ2-3; no clear D. The CDR3 consists of 11 residues. V gave up 6 bases and J gave up 6 bases, with 7 bases separating them. The CDR3 DNA reads TGTGCCAGCAGACGCAGGGATACGCAGTATTTT. Translation: CASRRRDTQYF.

This chain connects TRBV29-1 to TRBJ1-2; no clear D. Per germline, CDR1 SQVTM and CDR2 ANQGSEA. CDR3 length equals 10 residues. The V end was cut by 0 bases, the J end by 12 bases, with 8 bases between. In DNA form, the CDR3 reads TGCAGCGTTGAAGAGAGCTTTCACACCTTC. Translation gives CSVEESFHTF. Full variable domain (missing parts from reference TRBV29-1 and TRBJ1-2): SAVISQKPSRDICQRGTSLTIQCQVDSQVTMMFWYRQQPGQSLTLIATANQGSEATYESGFVIDKFPISRPNLTFSTLTVSNMSPEDSSIYLCSVEESFHTFGSGTRLTVV.

The V call is TRBV2, the J call TRBJ2-7; TRBD2 aligns across 9 bases. The germline CDR1 and CDR2 sequences are SNHLY and FYNNEI. With V trimmed by 8 bases and J by 4 bases, 15 bases remained unmatched. This CDR3 has 16 amino acids. The CDR3 coding sequence is TGTGCCAGCCTCAGGGGATCTAGCGGGATAACTTACGAGCAGTACTTC. The encoded protein is CASLRGSSGITYEQYF. The variable domain in full, completed from reference TRBV2 and TRBJ2-7, reads EPEVTQTPSHQVTQMGQEVILRCVPISNHLYFYWYRQILGQKVEFLVSFYNNEISEKSEIFDDQFSVERPDGSNFTLKIRSTKLEDSAMYFCASLRGSSGITYEQYFGPGTRLTVT.

The chain links TRBV20-1 to TRBJ2-7; TRBD2 aligns across 11 bases. V shed 0 bases, J shed 3 bases, and the junction held 4 bases outside the gene matches. The length of the CDR3 is 15 residues. Germline V gene data show CDR1 as DFQATT and CDR2 as SNEGSKA (reference sequence). CDR3 loop: CSARDIAGGNYEQYF. DNA for the CDR3: TGCAGTGCTAGAGACATAGCGGGGGGGAACTACGAGCAGTACTTC.

The chain is built from TRBV12-5 and TRBJ2-2; TRBD2 matches 14 bases. The CDR3 has 16 residues. Trimming took 1 base from V and 6 from J; bases not matched to a gene: 1. CDR1 is LGHNT and CDR2 is FRNRAP in the germline V gene. This CDR3 is CASGLGLAGGPGELFF. The DNA for the CDR3 is TGTGCTAGTGGTTTGGGACTAGCGGGAGGGCCCGGGGAGCTGTTTTTT.

In its sample, this clonotype was seen a few times. V is TRBV11-2 and J is TRBJ2-3, with D perhaps assigned TRBD1 or TRBD2 (7 bases each). The V end lost 5 bases, the J end lost 6 bases, and 18 bases lay between the germline ends. From germline, CDR1 is SGHAT and CDR2 FQNNGV. The CDR3 extends over 15 amino acids. CDR3 residues: CASSPYQGGEDTQYF. In DNA form, the CDR3 reads TGTGCCAGCAGCCCCTACCAGGGGGGGGAGGATACGCAGTATTTT.

V and J are TRBV28 and TRBJ2-4; D not certain. The CDR3 is 16 residues long. V shed 5 bases and J shed 0 bases, with 14 bases lying between them. Germline V gene data show CDR1 as MDHEN and CDR2 as SYDVKM. DNA of the CDR3: TGTGCCAGCAGTCCACACAGTGGTCTAGCCAAAAACATTCAGTACTTC. This translates into CASSPHSGLAKNIQYF.

This clonotype was counted only a few times. The rearrangement links TRBV11-2 to TRBJ2-1, with 15 bases identical to TRBD2. CDR1 is SGHAT and CDR2 is FQNNGV in the germline V gene. V dropped 1 base and J dropped 0; count of bases not matched to a gene: 7. The CDR3 has 20 residues. The CDR3, as DNA: TGTGCCAGCAGCTTAGGAGGACTAGCGGGGGGGATAAGCTCCTACAATGAGCAGTTCTTC. Translating gives CASSLGGLAGGISSYNEQFF. The full variable domain, completed using reference TRBV11-2 and TRBJ2-1, is EAGVAQSPRYKIIEKRQSVAFWCNPISGHATLYWYQQILGQGPKLLIQFQNNGVVDDSQLPKDRFSAERLKGVDSTLKIQPAKLEDSAVYLCASSLGGLAGGISSYNEQFFGPGTRLTVL.

This clonotype was observed at least ten times. This rearrangement joins TRBV3-1 to TRBJ1-5; D remains unclear. The CDR3 spans 12 residues. V lost 4 bases and J 4 bases, leaving 5 bases between the germline ends. Germline V gene data show CDR1 as LGHDT and CDR2 as YNNKEL (reference sequence). The CDR3 loop reads CASSLLNQPQHF. In nucleotides, the CDR3 is TGTGCCAGCAGCCTTTTAAATCAGCCCCAGCATTTT.

This clonotype was observed a handful of times. The rearrangement links TRBV3-1 to TRBJ2-7, with a tentative D call TRBD1 (6 bases). The CDR3 runs to 15 residues. The germline CDR1 and CDR2 sequences are LGHDT and YNNKEL (reference sequence). The germline V and J ends were trimmed by 0 bases and 3 bases, with 12 bases remaining between them. Here the CDR3 reads CASSQEGRGGYEQYF. CDR3 sequence (DNA): TGTGCCAGCAGCCAAGAGGGCAGGGGTGGCTACGAGCAGTACTTC.

This clonotype was counted at least ten times. The V gene is TRBV9, the J gene TRBJ2-1; D possibly matches TRBD1 or TRBD2 (7 bases each). This CDR3 spans 15 amino acids. Germline-derived CDR1 and CDR2 are SGDLS and YYNGEE. V shed 0 bases and J shed 9 bases, with 16 bases lying between them. The DNA of the CDR3 is TGTGCCAGCAGCGTAGTCAGGGGGGGGGGCGGTGAGCAGTTCTTC. Its translation: CASSVVRGGGGEQFF.

This clonotype was picked up a small number of times. The chain employs TRBV15 and TRBJ2-1, with D unclear. V lost 0 bases, J lost 7 bases, and 4 bases lay in between. Germline values: CDR1 LNHNV, CDR2 YYDKDF (reference sequence). The CDR3 has 12 amino acids. CDR3: CATSREGNEQFF. In DNA, the CDR3 is TGTGCCACCAGCAGAGAGGGAAATGAGCAGTTCTTC.

With respect to this clonotype: Germline and junction disagree at one end, which may indicate a read error. This sequence joins TRBV6-4 and TRBJ2-5; 11 bases line up with TRBD2. Per the germline V gene, CDR1 is MRHNA and CDR2 is SNTAGT. The CDR3 consists of 18 residues. The CDR3 sequence is CTSSPRGTSGGSQETQYF. CDR3 nucleotides: TGTACCAGCAGTCCTCGGGGTACTAGCGGGGGCTCCCAAGAGACCCAGTACTTC.

The V gene is TRBV20-1, the J gene TRBJ2-5, with D perhaps assigned TRBD1 or TRBD2 (5 bases each). The ends were cut back, 4 bases at V and 5 bases at J, with 20 bases in the middle. CDR1 DFQATT and CDR2 SNEGSKA come from the germline V gene (reference sequence). The CDR3 consists of 15 residues. The CDR3 sequence is CSAKKPGPTGETQYF. The DNA of the CDR3 is TGCAGTGCTAAAAAACCGGGACCTACGGGGGAGACCCAGTACTTC.

The chain joins TRBV12-3 or TRBV12-4 to TRBJ2-1; TRBD2 matches at 7 bases. This CDR3 spans 14 amino acids. J lost 7 bases, V lost 6 bases, and 9 bases had no gene match. CDR3 region: CASRLGAGRNEQFF. The CDR3 bases are TGTGCCAGCAGGCTAGGAGCGGGAAGGAATGAGCAGTTCTTC.

This clonotype was seen at least ten times. The chain is built from TRBV6-1 and TRBJ2-7, with D hard to call. This CDR3 has 15 residues. CDR1 is MNHNS, CDR2 SASEGT, per germline. V gave up 5 bases and J gave up 5 bases, with 19 bases separating them. The CDR3 here is CASSTRANWADEQYF. The CDR3 region has the DNA TGTGCCAGCAGTACAAGGGCCAACTGGGCCGACGAGCAGTACTTC.

In its sample, this clonotype was seen many times. V gene TRBV11-2 combines with J gene TRBJ2-3, with 7 bases identical to TRBD2. Germline V lookup: CDR1 SGHAT, CDR2 FQNNGV. Trimming at V came to 3 bases and at J to 1 base, leaving 4 bases not matched to a gene. There are 15 residues in the CDR3. This CDR3 is CASSLSGAGTDTQYF. In DNA form, the CDR3 reads TGTGCCAGCAGCTTGAGCGGGGCTGGCACAGATACGCAGTATTTT.